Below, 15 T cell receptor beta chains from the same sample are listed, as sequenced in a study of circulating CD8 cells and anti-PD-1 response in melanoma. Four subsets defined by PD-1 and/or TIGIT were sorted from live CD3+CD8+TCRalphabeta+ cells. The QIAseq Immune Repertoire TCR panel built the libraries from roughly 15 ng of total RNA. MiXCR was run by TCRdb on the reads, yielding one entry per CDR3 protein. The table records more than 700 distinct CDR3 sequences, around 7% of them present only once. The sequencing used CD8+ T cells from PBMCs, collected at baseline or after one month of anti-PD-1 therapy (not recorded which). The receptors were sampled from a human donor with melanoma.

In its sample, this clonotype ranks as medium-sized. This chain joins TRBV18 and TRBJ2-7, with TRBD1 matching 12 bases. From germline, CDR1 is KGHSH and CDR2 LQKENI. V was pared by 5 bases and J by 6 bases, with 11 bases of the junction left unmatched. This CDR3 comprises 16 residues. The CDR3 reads CASSEPTGTGGSEQYF. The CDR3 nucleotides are TGTGCCAGCTCAGAACCAACCGGGACAGGGGGCAGCGAGCAGTACTTC. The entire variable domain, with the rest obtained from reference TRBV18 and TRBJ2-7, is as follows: NAGVMQNPRHLVRRRGQEARLRCSPMKGHSHVYWYRQLPEEGLKFMVYLQKENIIDESGMPKERFSAEFPKEGPSILRIQQVVRGDSAAYFCASSEPTGTGGSEQYFGPGTRLTVT.

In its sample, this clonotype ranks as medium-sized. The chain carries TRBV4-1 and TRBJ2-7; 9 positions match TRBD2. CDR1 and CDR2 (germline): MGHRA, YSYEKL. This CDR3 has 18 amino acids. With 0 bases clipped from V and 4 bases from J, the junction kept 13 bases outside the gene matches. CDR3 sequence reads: CASSQEPPPLAGSYEQYF. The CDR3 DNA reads TGCGCCAGCAGCCAAGAGCCCCCCCCACTAGCGGGTTCATACGAGCAGTACTTC.

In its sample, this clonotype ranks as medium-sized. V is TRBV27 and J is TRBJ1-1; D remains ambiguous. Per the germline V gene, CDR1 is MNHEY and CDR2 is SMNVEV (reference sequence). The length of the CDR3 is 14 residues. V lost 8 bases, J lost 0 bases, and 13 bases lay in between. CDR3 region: CASWEREMNTEAFF. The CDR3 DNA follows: TGTGCCAGCTGGGAAAGGGAAATGAACACTGAAGCTTTCTTT.

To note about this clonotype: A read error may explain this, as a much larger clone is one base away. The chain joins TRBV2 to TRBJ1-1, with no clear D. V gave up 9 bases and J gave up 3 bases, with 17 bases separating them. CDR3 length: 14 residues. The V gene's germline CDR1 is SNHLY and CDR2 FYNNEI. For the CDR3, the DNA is TGTGCCAGGAATCACGAGGGCTGGGACACTGAAGCTTTCTTT. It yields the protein CARNHEGWDTEAFF. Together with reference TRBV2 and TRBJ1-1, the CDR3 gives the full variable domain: EPEVTQTPSHQVTQMGQEVILRCVPISNHLYFYWYRQILGQKVEFLVSFYNNEISEKSEIFDDQFSVERPDGSNFTLKIRSTKLEDSAMYFCARNHEGWDTEAFFGQGTRLTVV.

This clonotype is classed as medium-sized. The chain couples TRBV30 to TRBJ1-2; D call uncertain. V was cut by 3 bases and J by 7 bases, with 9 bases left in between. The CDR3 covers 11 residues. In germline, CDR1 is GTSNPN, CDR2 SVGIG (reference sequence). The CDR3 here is CAWSAVGGYTF. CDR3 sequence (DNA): TGTGCCTGGAGCGCAGTGGGTGGCTACACCTTC.

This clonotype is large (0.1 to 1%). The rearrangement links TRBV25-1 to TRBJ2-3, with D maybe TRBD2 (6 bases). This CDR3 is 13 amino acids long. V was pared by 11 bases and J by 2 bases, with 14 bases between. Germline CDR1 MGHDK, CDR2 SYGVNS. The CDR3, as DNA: TGTGCCGGAGGGAGCGGAAACACAGATACGCAGTATTTT. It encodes CAGGSGNTDTQYF.

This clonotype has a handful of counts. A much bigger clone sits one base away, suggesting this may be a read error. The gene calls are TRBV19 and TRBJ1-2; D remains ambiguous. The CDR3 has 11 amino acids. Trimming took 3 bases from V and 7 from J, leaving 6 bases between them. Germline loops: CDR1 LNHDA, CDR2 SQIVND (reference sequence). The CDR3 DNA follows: TGTGCCAGTAGTATCTGTCGTGGCTACACCTTC. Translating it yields CASSICRGYTF.

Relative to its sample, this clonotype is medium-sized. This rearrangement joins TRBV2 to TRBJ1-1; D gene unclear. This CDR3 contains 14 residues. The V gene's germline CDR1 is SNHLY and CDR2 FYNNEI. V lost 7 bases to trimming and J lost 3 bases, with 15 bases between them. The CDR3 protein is CASNHEGWDTEAFF. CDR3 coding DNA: TGTGCCAGCAATCACGAGGGCTGGGACACTGAAGCTTTCTTT.

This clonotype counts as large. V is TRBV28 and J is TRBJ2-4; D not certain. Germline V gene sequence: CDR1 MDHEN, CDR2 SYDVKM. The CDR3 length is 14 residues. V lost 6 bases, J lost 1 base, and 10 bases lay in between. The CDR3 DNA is TGTGCCAGCAGCACTGATGATGCCAAAAACATTCAGTACTTC. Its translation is CASSTDDAKNIQYF.

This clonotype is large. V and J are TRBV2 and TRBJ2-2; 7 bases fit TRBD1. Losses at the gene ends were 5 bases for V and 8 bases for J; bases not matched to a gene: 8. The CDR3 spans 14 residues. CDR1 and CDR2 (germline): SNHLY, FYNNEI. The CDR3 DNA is TGTGCCAGCAGTCCAAGGGACAGTACAGGGGAGCTGTTTTTT. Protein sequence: CASSPRDSTGELFF.

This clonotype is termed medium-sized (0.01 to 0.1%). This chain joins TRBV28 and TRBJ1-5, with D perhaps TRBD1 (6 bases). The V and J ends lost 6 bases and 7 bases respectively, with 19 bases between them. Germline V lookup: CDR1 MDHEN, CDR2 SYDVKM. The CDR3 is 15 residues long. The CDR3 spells CASRSTLGGGQPQHF. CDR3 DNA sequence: TGTGCCAGCAGGAGCACACTGGGGGGCGGACAGCCCCAGCATTTT.

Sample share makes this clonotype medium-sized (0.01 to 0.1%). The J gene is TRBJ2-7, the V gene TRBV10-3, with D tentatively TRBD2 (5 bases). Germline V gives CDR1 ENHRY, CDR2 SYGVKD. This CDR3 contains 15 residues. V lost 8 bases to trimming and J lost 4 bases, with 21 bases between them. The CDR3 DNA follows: TGTGCCATCCAGAGCTTCGGGGAGCAGAGGTACGAGCAGTACTTC. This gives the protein CAIQSFGEQRYEQYF.

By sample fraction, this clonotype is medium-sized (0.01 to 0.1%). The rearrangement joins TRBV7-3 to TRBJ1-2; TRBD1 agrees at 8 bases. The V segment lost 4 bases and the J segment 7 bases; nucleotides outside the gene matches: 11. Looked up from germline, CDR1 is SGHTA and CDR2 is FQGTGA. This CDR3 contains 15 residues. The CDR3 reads CASSSSGTGGFGYTF. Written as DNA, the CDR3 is TGTGCCAGCAGCTCATCCGGGACAGGCGGCTTTGGCTACACCTTC. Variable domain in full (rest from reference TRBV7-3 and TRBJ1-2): GAGVSQTPSNKVTEKGKYVELRCDPISGHTALYWYRQSLGQGPEFLIYFQGTGAADDSGLPNDRFFAVRPEGSVSTLKIQRTERGDSAVYLCASSSSGTGGFGYTFGSGTRLTVV.

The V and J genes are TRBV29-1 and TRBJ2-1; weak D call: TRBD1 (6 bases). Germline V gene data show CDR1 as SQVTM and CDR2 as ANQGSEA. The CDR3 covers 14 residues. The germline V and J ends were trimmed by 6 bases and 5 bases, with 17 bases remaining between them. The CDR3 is CSVEPGQPNNEQFF. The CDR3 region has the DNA TGCAGCGTCGAGCCCGGACAGCCGAACAATGAGCAGTTCTTC.

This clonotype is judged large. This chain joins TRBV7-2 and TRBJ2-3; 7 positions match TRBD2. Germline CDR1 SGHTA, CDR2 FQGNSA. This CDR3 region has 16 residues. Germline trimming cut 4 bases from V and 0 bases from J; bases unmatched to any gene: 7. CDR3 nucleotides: TGTGCCAGCAGCTCCCACCTAGCGGACAGCACAGATACGCAGTATTTT. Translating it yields CASSSHLADSTDTQYF.